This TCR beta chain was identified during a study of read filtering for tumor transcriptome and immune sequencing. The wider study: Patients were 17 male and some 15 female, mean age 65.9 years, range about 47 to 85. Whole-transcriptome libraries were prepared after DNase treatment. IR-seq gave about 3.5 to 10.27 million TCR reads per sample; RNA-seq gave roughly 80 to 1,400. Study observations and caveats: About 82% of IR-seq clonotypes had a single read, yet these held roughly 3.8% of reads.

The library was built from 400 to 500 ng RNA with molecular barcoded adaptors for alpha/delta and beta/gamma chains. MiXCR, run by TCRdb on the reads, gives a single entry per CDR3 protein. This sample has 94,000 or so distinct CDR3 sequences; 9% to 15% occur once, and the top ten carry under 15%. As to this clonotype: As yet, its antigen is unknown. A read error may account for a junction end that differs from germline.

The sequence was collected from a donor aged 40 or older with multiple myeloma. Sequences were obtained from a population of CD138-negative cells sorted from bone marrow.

CDR3 nucleotides: TGCGGTGCTCCCCCAGCTAGCGGGATAAAGACCCAGTACTTC. This codes for CGAPPASGIKTQYF. This chain uses TRBV20-1 with TRBJ2-5; 9 nucleotides agree with TRBD2. CDR1 and CDR2 (germline): DFQATT, SNEGSKA (reference sequence). The CDR3 is 14 residues long.